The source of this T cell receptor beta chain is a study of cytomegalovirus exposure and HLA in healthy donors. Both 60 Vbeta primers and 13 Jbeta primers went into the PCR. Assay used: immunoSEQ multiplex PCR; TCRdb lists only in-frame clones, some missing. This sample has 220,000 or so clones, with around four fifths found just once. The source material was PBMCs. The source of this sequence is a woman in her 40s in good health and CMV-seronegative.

CDR3 residues: CASSQWLAEYNEQFF. The CDR3, as DNA: TGCGCCAGCAGCCAATGGTTAGCGGAGTACAATGAGCAGTTCTTC. The gene calls are TRBV4-1 and TRBJ2-1; weak D call: TRBD2 (6 bases). Looked up from germline, CDR1 is MGHRA and CDR2 is YSYEKL. Trimming removed 2 bases at V and 4 bases at J, with 12 bases between. The CDR3 runs to 15 residues.